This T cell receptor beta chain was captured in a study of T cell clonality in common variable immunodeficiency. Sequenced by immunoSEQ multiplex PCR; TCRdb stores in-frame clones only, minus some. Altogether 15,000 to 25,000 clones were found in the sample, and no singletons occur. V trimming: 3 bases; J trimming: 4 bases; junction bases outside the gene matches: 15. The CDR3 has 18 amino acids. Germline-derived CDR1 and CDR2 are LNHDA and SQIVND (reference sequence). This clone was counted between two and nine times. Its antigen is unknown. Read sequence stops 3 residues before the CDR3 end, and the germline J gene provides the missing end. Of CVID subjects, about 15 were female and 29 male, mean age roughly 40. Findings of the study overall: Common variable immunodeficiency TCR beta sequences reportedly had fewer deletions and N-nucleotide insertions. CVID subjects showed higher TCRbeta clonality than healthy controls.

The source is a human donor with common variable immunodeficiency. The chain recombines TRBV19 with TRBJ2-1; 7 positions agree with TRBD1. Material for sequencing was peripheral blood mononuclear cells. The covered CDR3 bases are TGTGCCAGTAGTATCCAAACAGGGGCCTTACCATCTTACAATGAG. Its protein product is CASSIQTGALPSYNE. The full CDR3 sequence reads CASSIQTGALPSYNEQFF.